These 20 T cell receptor beta chains share one sample of origin, sequenced in a study of cytomegalovirus exposure and HLA in healthy donors (dated by TCRdb to about 2017). Libraries were built with the immunoSEQ multiplex PCR assay. As stored in TCRdb, this immuneACCESS dataset retains in-frame rearrangements with V and J assigned. A fraction of the clones does not appear; measured against another copy, unresolved V genes explain less than half of the discrepancy, and the remainder lacks a known reason. This sample comprises about 120,000 clones, 88% of them detected only once. In total, the top ten clones hold around 2% of the sample. The sequenced sample was PBMCs. The receptors come from a young man in good health and CMV-seronegative.

The chain recombines TRBV4-3 with TRBJ2-2; TRBD1 matches at 9 bases. Germline-derived CDR1 and CDR2 are LGHNA and YSLEER. Trimming removed 0 bases from V and 3 bases from J; junction bases left unmatched: 8. The CDR3 consists of 18 residues. CDR3 protein: CASSQEGVRDRDTGELFF. The CDR3 nucleotides read TGCGCCAGCAGCCAAGAAGGGGTCCGGGACAGGGACACCGGGGAGCTGTTTTTT.

This chain links TRBV5-1 with TRBJ1-1; D remains unclear. The V gene's germline CDR1 is SGHRS and CDR2 YFSETQ. V was clipped by 3 bases and J by 0 bases, with 9 bases between them. CDR3 length: 14 amino acids. CDR3 residues: CASSSVGMNTEAFF. The CDR3 bases are TGCGCCAGCAGCTCCGTCGGGATGAACACTGAAGCTTTCTTT. Using reference TRBV5-1 and TRBJ1-1 for the parts outside the CDR3, the full variable domain is KAGVTQTPRYLIKTRGQQVTLSCSPISGHRSVSWYQQTPGQGLQFLFEYFSETQRNKGNFPGRFSGRQFSNSRSEMNVSTLELGDSALYLCASSSVGMNTEAFFGQGTRLTVV.

Regarding this clone: One end of the junction fails to match germline, which may point to a read error. The chain carries TRBV6-6 and TRBJ1-3, with TRBD1 matching over 8 bases. This CDR3 has 15 residues. Germline V CDR1 and CDR2: MNHNY, SVGAGI (reference sequence). CDR3 in amino acids: CASSPGQATGSTIYF. CDR3 sequence (DNA): TGTGCCAGCAGTCCGGGACAGGCAACTGGAAGCACCATATATTTT.

This sequence joins TRBV28 and TRBJ2-1; D is perhaps TRBD1 (5 bases). Germline V gene sequence: CDR1 MDHEN, CDR2 SYDVKM. CDR3 size: 13 residues. Trimming left V 6 bases short and J 8 bases short, with 14 bases between. The CDR3 spells CASRYLGPDEQFF. For the CDR3, the DNA is TGTGCCAGCAGGTACTTGGGGCCCGATGAGCAGTTCTTC.

This chain uses TRBV27 with TRBJ1-6, with 10 bases that match TRBD1. J lost 7 bases, V lost 4 bases, and 16 bases had no gene match. The CDR3 length is 19 residues. Germline CDR1 MNHEY, CDR2 SMNVEV (reference sequence). Written as DNA, the CDR3 is TGTGCCAGCAGTTCGCCGATCCGACAGGGGGCTTTTGGAAATTCACCCCTCCACTTT. Translating gives CASSSPIRQGAFGNSPLHF.

The chain couples TRBV2 to TRBJ1-3; weak D call: TRBD1 (6 bases). Germline V gene lookup returns CDR1 SNHLY and CDR2 FYNNEI. The V end was cut by 6 bases, the J end by 0 bases, with 15 bases between. This CDR3 region has 16 residues. This chain's CDR3 is CASSDRTRNSGNTIYF. For the CDR3, the DNA is TGTGCCAGCAGCGACAGGACTCGAAACTCTGGAAACACCATATATTTT.

The chain couples TRBV7-6 to TRBJ2-7; TRBD1 matches at 12 bases. From germline, CDR1 is SGHVS and CDR2 FNYEAQ. The CDR3 covers 15 residues. V shed 5 bases, J shed 2 bases, and the junction held 4 bases outside the gene matches. CDR3 sequence: CASSAGTGGPYEQYF. DNA of the CDR3: TGTGCCAGCAGCGCAGGGACAGGGGGCCCCTACGAGCAGTACTTC.

V and J are TRBV10-2 and TRBJ1-1; 10 bases match TRBD1. The CDR3 is made up of 14 amino acids. The V gene end was trimmed by 8 bases and the J gene end by 4 bases; junction bases not matched to a gene: 7. CDR1 WSHSY and CDR2 SAAADI come from the germline V gene. The CDR3 bases are TGCGCCAGCTTCGACAGGGGGCCGATCACTGAAGCTTTCTTT. It translates to CASFDRGPITEAFF.

The chain carries TRBV28 and TRBJ1-5; 9 bases are shared with TRBD1. V dropped 3 bases and J dropped 2; count of bases not matched to a gene: 20. Germline assignment: CDR1 MDHEN and CDR2 SYDVKM. The CDR3 contains 21 residues. CDR3 amino acids: CASSLVIIGYTGGFGNQPQHF. In DNA form, the CDR3 reads TGTGCCAGCAGTTTGGTTATCATAGGATATACAGGGGGCTTTGGCAATCAGCCCCAGCATTTT.

The chain has TRBV15 and TRBJ2-7; 7 bases fit TRBD1. Germline assignment: CDR1 LNHNV and CDR2 YYDKDF (reference sequence). The J segment lost 3 bases and the V segment lost 5 bases, leaving 1 base of the junction unmatched. The CDR3 covers 12 residues. The CDR3 nucleotides are TGTGCCACCAGCCGGGACAGCTACGAGCAGTACTTC. Translated, it gives CATSRDSYEQYF.

The chain has TRBV12-5 and TRBJ2-2, with TRBD2 as a possible D gene (5 bases). Per the germline V gene, CDR1 is LGHNT and CDR2 is FRNRAP. The V and J ends lost 6 bases and 6 bases respectively, with 17 bases between them. This CDR3 comprises 15 residues. The CDR3 reads CASGPITGLAGELFF. DNA for the CDR3: TGTGCTAGTGGACCCATCACGGGGTTGGCCGGGGAGCTGTTTTTT. Variable domain in full (rest from reference TRBV12-5 and TRBJ2-2): DARVTQTPRHKVTEMGQEVTMRCQPILGHNTVFWYRQTMMQGLELLAYFRNRAPLDDSGMPKDRFSAEMPDATLATLKIQPSEPRDSAVYFCASGPITGLAGELFFGEGSRLTVL.

The rearrangement links TRBV30 to TRBJ1-2; possible D gene TRBD1, 5 bases. The CDR3 loop spans 11 amino acids. The V gene lost 4 bases and the J gene lost 7 bases, with 10 bases spanning the gap. Germline loops: CDR1 GTSNPN, CDR2 SVGIG (reference sequence). Written as DNA, the CDR3 is TGTGCCTGGACTGACAGATTTGGCTACACCTTC. This codes for CAWTDRFGYTF.

The count of this clone is one. The chain uses TRBV6-6 and TRBJ1-1; tentative D call: TRBD1 (6 bases). Germline lookup yields CDR1 MNHNY and CDR2 SVGAGI (reference sequence). The length of the CDR3 is 15 residues. V lost 5 bases and J lost 1, with 14 bases in between. CDR3 residues: CASSGSTGENTEAFF. Here the CDR3 DNA reads TGTGCCAGCAGTGGATCGACAGGAGAGAACACTGAAGCTTTCTTT.

This chain connects TRBV28 to TRBJ2-1; 11 positions match TRBD2. The CDR3 runs 15 residues. Trimming at V came to 0 bases and at J to 6 bases, leaving 1 base not matched to a gene. Per germline, CDR1 MDHEN and CDR2 SYDVKM. The CDR3 is CASSLWLAGGNEQFF. In DNA form, the CDR3 reads TGTGCCAGCAGTTTATGGCTAGCGGGAGGCAATGAGCAGTTCTTC.

The rearrangement joins TRBV6-5 to TRBJ2-1; 9 bases are a match to TRBD1. J was trimmed by 4 bases and V by 5 bases; bases with no gene match: 6. This CDR3 has 15 amino acids. CDR1 and CDR2 (germline): MNHEY, SVGAGI. In nucleotides, the CDR3 is TGTGCCAGCAGTGCACAGGACAGGGGATACAATGAGCAGTTCTTC. It yields the protein CASSAQDRGYNEQFF.

Turning to this clone: Other DNA sequences within the sample encode an identical CDR3. The rearrangement links TRBV9 to TRBJ2-2; unclear D gene. The V end was cut by 0 bases, the J end by 2 bases, with 5 bases between. Germline-derived CDR1 and CDR2 are SGDLS and YYNGEE. The CDR3 spans 14 residues. In nucleotides, the CDR3 is TGTGCCAGCAGCGTAGCGGGTAACACCGGGGAGCTGTTTTTT. Translating it yields CASSVAGNTGELFF.

The chain couples TRBV15 to TRBJ1-2; 8 nucleotides align to TRBD1. The V gene end was trimmed by 1 base and the J gene end by 4 bases; junction bases not matched to a gene: 2. From germline, CDR1 is LNHNV and CDR2 YYDKDF (reference sequence). This CDR3 spans 14 amino acids. CDR3 region: CATSRVDRVYGYTF. CDR3 sequence (DNA): TGTGCCACCAGCAGAGTGGACAGGGTCTATGGCTACACCTTC.

This clone appeared a few times. This chain uses TRBV7-9 with TRBJ1-2; 7 bases agree with TRBD1. Losses at the gene ends were 0 bases for V and 6 bases for J; bases not matched to a gene: 4. The CDR3 is 14 residues long. CDR1 and CDR2 (germline): SEHNR, FQNEAQ (reference sequence). In nucleotides, the CDR3 is TGTGCCAGCAGCTTAGCAGCAGGGGGGCATGGCTACACCTTC. Protein: CASSLAAGGHGYTF. Filled out from reference TRBV7-9 and TRBJ1-2, the complete variable domain reads DTGVSQNPRHKITKRGQNVTFRCDPISEHNRLYWYRQTLGQGPEFLTYFQNEAQLEKSRLLSDRFSAERPKGSFSTLEIQRTEQGDSAMYLCASSLAAGGHGYTFGSGTRLTVV.

The chain is built from TRBV11-2 and TRBJ2-7; weak D call: TRBD1 (6 bases). V shed 5 bases and J shed 2 bases, with 22 bases lying between them. CDR1 and CDR2 (germline): SGHAT, FQNNGV. This CDR3 is built from 17 residues. The CDR3 DNA reads TGTGCCAGCAGCCCCGGGTTCATCACAGGGACCACCTACGAGCAGTACTTC. Protein: CASSPGFITGTTYEQYF. Based on the CDR3 plus reference TRBV11-2 and TRBJ2-7, the full variable domain is EAGVAQSPRYKIIEKRQSVAFWCNPISGHATLYWYQQILGQGPKLLIQFQNNGVVDDSQLPKDRFSAERLKGVDSTLKIQPAKLEDSAVYLCASSPGFITGTTYEQYFGPGTRLTVT.

CDR3 amino acids: CASSLETGGEPWNEQYF. The CDR3 DNA reads as TGTGCCAGCAGCTTAGAGACAGGGGGCGAGCCGTGGAACGAGCAGTACTTC. The V gene is TRBV7-6, the J gene TRBJ2-7; TRBD1 matches at 10 bases. Germline V gene sequence: CDR1 SGHVS, CDR2 FNYEAQ. After removal of 1 base from V and 5 bases from J, the junction contained 11 bases not matched to a gene. The CDR3 covers 17 residues.